This T cell receptor (beta chain) derives from a study of cytomegalovirus exposure and HLA in healthy donors. Notes on the study in general: High sensitivity and specificity were reportedly achieved when the classifier diagnosed cytomegalovirus status.

Assay: immunoSEQ multiplex PCR; the TCRdb copy retains only in-frame clones and omits some. The data contain roughly 50,000 clones, around 93% of them seen just once; the ten biggest clones take up roughly 1.7%. For this clone: Its antigen is currently unknown.

The CDR3 is made up of 11 amino acids. The V and J ends lost 6 bases and 12 bases, in that order; junction bases with no gene match: 6. Germline assignment: CDR1 SNHLY and CDR2 FYNNEI. The TCR sequence derives from a woman between 18 and 29 years old in good health and CMV-seropositive. This sequence joins TRBV2 and TRBJ1-2; 8 bases map to TRBD1. Sequenced: PBMCs. CDR3 DNA: TGTGCCAGCAGAGGGACAGGCGAGCACACCTTC. It is translated as CASRGTGEHTF.